This is a list of T cell receptor beta chains from one sample in a study of untreated major depressive disorder. This table comes from immunoSEQ multiplex PCR, and its TCRdb copy is limited to in-frame clones, with some not included. The sample includes 20,000 to 25,000 clones, roughly 91% of them seen just once. Source material: CD4+ T cells from PBMCs. These TCRs come from a woman between 35 and 50 years old in good health. Both conserved end residues are part of each CDR3. Fields, in order: J gene, V gene, D gene, clone size, CDR3 protein, CDR3 DNA. A D gene is named only where the DNA matches it firmly. Not every row has a clone size; where given, it reads once, few, many or a size class.

TRBJ2-7	TRBV2	.	.	CASSEALAGTAPYF	TGTGCCAGCAGTGAAGCGCTTGCCGGTACGGCCCCGTACTTC
TRBJ1-1	TRBV27	.	.	CASNLRSPYSETEAFF	TGTGCCAGCAACCTTCGGAGCCCTTACTCAGAAACTGAAGCTTTCTTT
TRBJ1-1	TRBV5-1	.	.	CASSRGDVEAFF	TGCGCCAGCTCTCGGGGGGATGTGGAGGCTTTCTTT
TRBJ1-1	TRBV6-4	TRBD1	.	CASSDSHRGTEAFF	TGTGCCAGCAGTGACTCGCACAGGGGCACTGAAGCTTTCTTT
TRBJ2-5	TRBV15	.	.	CATSVRGARETQYF	TGTGCCACCAGCGTTAGGGGGGCTCGGGAGACCCAGTACTTC
TRBJ2-7	TRBV5-6	.	.	CASSLVAAYEQYF	TGTGCCAGCAGCTTGGTTGCAGCATACGAGCAGTACTTC
TRBJ1-6	TRBV28	.	.	CASSPPSRNSPLHF	TGTGCCAGCAGTCCCCCCTCGAGAAATTCACCCCTCCACTTT
TRBJ1-1	TRBV5-1	.	.	CASSVVSEYAEAFF	TGCGCCAGCAGCGTTGTCTCAGAATATGCTGAAGCTTTCTTT
TRBJ2-7	TRBV2	TRBD1	.	CASSHEGGDRDLEDDEQYF	TGTGCCAGCAGCCATGAGGGCGGGGACAGGGATCTAGAGGACGACGAGCAGTACTTC
TRBJ1-5	TRBV2	.	.	CASSESQPQHF	TGTGCCAGCAGTGAATCTCAGCCCCAGCATTTT
TRBJ2-5	TRBV30	.	.	CAWSAEFRQEETQYF	TGTGCCTGGAGTGCTGAGTTTAGACAGGAAGAGACCCAGTACTTC
TRBJ1-1	TRBV4-1	TRBD1	.	CASSQATGGADTEAFF	TGCGCCAGCAGCCAAGCGACAGGGGGCGCGGACACTGAAGCTTTCTTT
TRBJ1-1	TRBV7-9	.	.	CASSLSRLNTEAFF	TGTGCCAGCAGCCTCAGCAGACTGAACACTGAAGCTTTCTTT
TRBJ2-5	TRBV5-1	.	once	CASSLEGRVEETQYF	TGCGCCAGCAGCTTGGAAGGTAGAGTAGAGGAGACCCAGTACTTC
TRBJ1-2	TRBV30	.	.	CAWIGTAPANYGYTF	TGTGCCTGGATCGGGACGGCTCCTGCTAACTATGGCTACACCTTC
TRBJ1-4	TRBV4-2	.	.	CASSQALNNEKLFF	TGTGCCAGCAGCCAAGCTCTGAATAATGAAAAACTGTTTTTT
TRBJ1-1	TRBV6-1	TRBD1	.	CASSEVGQGTVNTEAFF	TGTGCCAGCAGTGAAGTCGGACAGGGGACAGTGAACACTGAAGCTTTCTTT
TRBJ1-1	TRBV27	.	.	CASSMTRGSGTEAFF	TGTGCCAGCAGTATGACTCGTGGGTCTGGCACTGAAGCTTTCTTT
TRBJ2-7	TRBV28	TRBD1	once	CASSLPLTQRQGPLYEQYF	TGTGCCAGCAGTTTACCGTTGACACAAAGACAGGGGCCCCTCTACGAGCAGTACTTC
TRBJ2-2	TRBV6-1	.	.	CASSGNIQPGELFF	TGTGCCAGCAGTGGGAATATCCAGCCCGGGGAGCTGTTTTTT
TRBJ2-7	TRBV18	TRBD2	.	CASSPTSGPGEQYF	TGTGCCAGCTCACCGACTAGCGGCCCCGGGGAGCAGTACTTC
TRBJ1-5	TRBV19	.	.	CASSIADNQPQHF	TGTGCCAGTAGTATAGCCGACAATCAGCCCCAGCATTTT
TRBJ1-5	TRBV7-8	TRBD1	.	CASSFSGTGGTSSQPQHF	TGTGCCAGCAGCTTTTCCGGGACAGGGGGCACCTCGAGCCAGCCCCAGCATTTT